This passage covers 29 T cell receptor beta chains from one sample sequenced in a study of blood T cell repertoires in COVID-19. This table comes from immunoSEQ multiplex PCR, and its TCRdb copy is limited to in-frame clones, with some not included. The sample shows around 280,000 clones, almost 90% of them seen only once. The sample was peripheral blood. Receptors were obtained from a woman in her 30s with COVID-19, enrolled during active disease.

This rearrangement joins TRBV9 to TRBJ2-7; the match to TRBD2 covers 14 bases. Germline V lookup: CDR1 SGDLS, CDR2 YYNGEE. With V trimmed by 0 bases and J by 6 bases, 2 bases remained unmatched. The CDR3 runs 15 residues. This chain's CDR3 is CASSVAGLAGGEQYF. CDR3 coding DNA: TGTGCCAGCAGCGTAGCCGGACTAGCGGGAGGCGAGCAGTACTTC.

The chain carries TRBV5-1 and TRBJ1-4; D might be TRBD1 (6 bases). In germline, CDR1 is SGHRS, CDR2 YFSETQ. Trimming cost V 0 bases and J 8 bases, with 17 bases left between them. The CDR3 consists of 16 residues. In DNA form, the CDR3 reads TGCGCCAGCAGCTTGGGGTTAGTGGGGGCAAGCGAAAAACTGTTTTTT. Residues: CASSLGLVGASEKLFF.

The chain employs TRBV11-2 and TRBJ1-5, with D possibly being TRBD1 (6 bases). CDR1 is SGHAT, CDR2 FQNNGV, per germline. V lost 5 bases, J lost 4 bases, and 21 bases lay in between. The CDR3 has 17 amino acids. CDR3 coding DNA: TGTGCCAGCAGCGATCAGGTTGGGCGGACAGTGAATCAGCCCCAGCATTTT. Amino acid sequence: CASSDQVGRTVNQPQHF. The full variable domain, in which reference TRBV11-2 and TRBJ1-5 provide the parts outside the CDR3, is EAGVAQSPRYKIIEKRQSVAFWCNPISGHATLYWYQQILGQGPKLLIQFQNNGVVDDSQLPKDRFSAERLKGVDSTLKIQPAKLEDSAVYLCASSDQVGRTVNQPQHFGDGTRLSIL.

The chain is built from TRBV7-6 and TRBJ1-1; no definite D call. V was trimmed by 4 bases and J by 4 bases, leaving 10 bases between them. The CDR3 has 13 amino acids. Per the germline V gene, CDR1 is SGHVS and CDR2 is FNYEAQ. CDR3 region: CASSSSGTTEAFF. The CDR3 DNA is TGTGCCAGCAGCTCGTCAGGTACCACTGAAGCTTTCTTT.

The rearrangement joins TRBV18 to TRBJ1-4, with D perhaps matching TRBD1 (6 bases). The germline V gene has CDR1 KGHSH and CDR2 LQKENI. The CDR3 loop spans 12 amino acids. The ends were cut back, 3 bases at V and 7 bases at J, with 6 bases in the middle. The CDR3 reads CASSPGAEKLFF. The CDR3 region has the DNA TGTGCCAGCTCACCGGGGGCTGAAAAACTGTTTTTT.

The rearrangement uses TRBV29-1 and TRBJ1-1; D not certain. This CDR3 spans 13 amino acids. CDR1 SQVTM and CDR2 ANQGSEA come from the germline V gene. V lost 5 bases, J lost 4 bases, and 14 bases lay in between. CDR3 DNA: TGCAGCGTTCGTCCGGGGATGGTCACTGAAGCTTTCTTT. It translates to CSVRPGMVTEAFF.

The chain has TRBV5-1 and TRBJ1-1, with D perhaps matching TRBD1 (5 bases). The CDR3 extends over 13 amino acids. Germline V lookup: CDR1 SGHRS, CDR2 YFSETQ. V lost 2 bases, J lost 5 bases, and 10 bases lay in between. The CDR3 here is CASSFGARTEAFF. DNA of the CDR3: TGCGCCAGCAGCTTTGGGGCGCGGACTGAAGCTTTCTTT.

The chain recombines TRBV6-5 with TRBJ2-7; TRBD2 is a possible D gene (5 bases). V was clipped by 2 bases and J by 2 bases, with 13 bases between them. The CDR3 is 15 amino acids. Germline CDR1 is MNHEY and CDR2 is SVGAGI. The CDR3 DNA reads TGTGCCAGCAGTTACAGCCCCGGGGTTCCCTACGAGCAGTACTTC. Translation gives CASSYSPGVPYEQYF.

This sequence joins TRBV10-3 and TRBJ1-1; weak D call: TRBD1 (5 bases). The CDR3 runs to 14 residues. Germline V lookup: CDR1 ENHRY, CDR2 SYGVKD. With 3 bases removed from V and 0 bases from J, the gap between germline ends came to 8 bases. The CDR3 sequence is CAISDPGVNTEAFF. The DNA of the CDR3 is TGTGCCATCAGTGACCCGGGGGTGAACACTGAAGCTTTCTTT.

This clone showed up just once. The rearrangement links TRBV10-3 to TRBJ2-1; 12 bases agree with TRBD2. The CDR3 is 14 residues long. Germline CDR1 is ENHRY and CDR2 is SYGVKD. The J segment lost 5 bases and the V segment lost 6 bases, leaving 2 bases of the junction unmatched. This CDR3 reads CAIRRTSGDNEQFF. As DNA, the CDR3 is TGTGCCATCAGGAGGACTAGCGGGGACAATGAGCAGTTCTTC.

This clone showed up just a few times. The gene calls are TRBV5-1 and TRBJ2-3; 10 nucleotides agree with TRBD2. The germline V gene encodes CDR1 SGHRS and CDR2 YFSETQ. This CDR3 has 15 residues. V dropped 6 bases and J dropped 2; count of bases not matched to a gene: 6. CDR3 nucleotide sequence: TGCGCCAGCATGAGCGGGAGGGCCCCCACAGATACGCAGTATTTT. It is translated as CASMSGRAPTDTQYF.

The V and J genes are TRBV7-9 and TRBJ2-7; 8 nucleotides match TRBD2. V shed 1 base and J 1 base; nucleotides not matched to a gene: 3. Germline CDR1 SEHNR, CDR2 FQNEAQ (reference sequence). The CDR3 contains 15 residues. This chain's CDR3 is CASSLVPSGSYEQYF. Written as DNA, the CDR3 is TGTGCCAGCAGCTTAGTGCCTAGCGGGTCCTACGAGCAGTACTTC.

The chain employs TRBV3-1 (or the pseudogene TRBV3-2) and TRBJ1-1; no clear D gene. Germline values: CDR1 LGHDT, CDR2 YNNKEL (reference sequence). CDR3 length equals 14 residues. Trimming pared 4 bases from V and 1 base from J, leaving 10 bases between. CDR3: CASSRTGRNTEAFF. CDR3 sequence (DNA): TGTGCCAGCAGCCGAACCGGGAGGAACACTGAAGCTTTCTTT.

The gene calls are TRBV7-3 and TRBJ1-2; D remains ambiguous. CDR1 and CDR2 from the germline V gene are SGHTA and FQGTGA. The CDR3 runs to 15 residues. Trimming took off 5 bases at V and 0 bases at J, with 13 bases between the two ends. The CDR3 loop is CASSRREVSNYGYTF. As DNA, the CDR3 is TGTGCCAGCAGCCGGAGAGAGGTCTCTAACTATGGCTACACCTTC.

This rearrangement joins TRBV14 to TRBJ1-4; D is perhaps TRBD1 (5 bases). V dropped 4 bases and J dropped 3 bases, with 9 bases sitting between them. Germline CDR1 SGHDN, CDR2 FVKESK. The CDR3 length is 14 residues. The chain's CDR3 is CASSLRTPNEKLFF. In DNA, the CDR3 is TGTGCCAGCAGCCTTAGGACACCTAATGAAAAACTGTTTTTT.

This sequence joins TRBV18 and TRBJ2-7; 14 nucleotides match TRBD2. J was trimmed by 6 bases and V by 3 bases; bases with no gene match: 13. Per germline, CDR1 KGHSH and CDR2 LQKENI. The CDR3 spans 18 residues. The CDR3 DNA reads as TGTGCCAGCTCACCCCCCGGACTAGCGGGAGGTATGCCTCTCGAGCAGTACTTC. Protein sequence: CASSPPGLAGGMPLEQYF.

CDR3 DNA sequence: TGCGCCAGCAGCTTGCGGACAGGGTACTACGAGCAGTACTTC. It is translated as CASSLRTGYYEQYF. V usage is TRBV5-1 and J usage is TRBJ2-7; 8 bases map to TRBD1. Germline V gene data show CDR1 as SGHRS and CDR2 as YFSETQ. This CDR3 contains 14 residues. J lost 3 bases, V lost 1 base, and 3 bases had no gene match.

This sequence joins TRBV19 and TRBJ2-7; 11 positions match TRBD2. CDR1 is LNHDA and CDR2 is SQIVND in the germline V gene (reference sequence). The CDR3 totals 16 residues. V was pared by 7 bases and J by 2 bases, with 10 bases of the junction left unmatched. CDR3 in amino acids: CASTAGTSGPPYEQYF. The DNA of the CDR3 is TGTGCCAGTACCGCGGGGACTAGCGGACCTCCCTACGAGCAGTACTTC.

This sequence joins TRBV2 and TRBJ2-5; D is perhaps TRBD2 (6 bases). Germline CDR1 SNHLY, CDR2 FYNNEI. Trimming pared 4 bases from V and 5 bases from J, leaving 14 bases between. The CDR3 is made up of 14 amino acids. DNA of the CDR3: TGTGCCAGCAGTGGTCGGACTACACAGGAGACCCAGTACTTC. Translated, it gives CASSGRTTQETQYF.

The chain is built from TRBV19 and TRBJ2-3; TRBD2 agrees at 14 bases. Losses at the gene ends were 6 bases for V and 2 bases for J; bases not matched to a gene: 4. CDR3 length: 16 amino acids. Germline assignment: CDR1 LNHDA and CDR2 SQIVND (reference sequence). The CDR3 protein is CASSGLAGGLTDTQYF. The CDR3 region has the DNA TGTGCCAGTAGCGGACTAGCGGGAGGCCTCACAGATACGCAGTATTTT. Supplemented by reference TRBV19 and TRBJ2-3, the full variable domain reads DGGITQSPKYLFRKEGQNVTLSCEQNLNHDAMYWYRQDPGQGLRLIYYSQIVNDFQKGDIAEGYSVSREKKESFPLTVTSAQKNPTAFYLCASSGLAGGLTDTQYFGPGTRLTVL.

V usage is TRBV4-1 and J usage is TRBJ2-3; D is unclear. The germline gives CDR1 MGHRA, CDR2 YSYEKL. Trimming cost V 1 base and J 3 bases, with 11 bases left between them. This CDR3 has 15 residues. CDR3 coding DNA: TGCGCCAGCAGCCAAGCAGTGACACGGACAGATACGCAGTATTTT. Its translation: CASSQAVTRTDTQYF.

This rearrangement joins TRBV18 to TRBJ2-2, with TRBD1 matching over 9 bases. The CDR3 consists of 16 residues. Looked up from germline, CDR1 is KGHSH and CDR2 is LQKENI. With V trimmed by 3 bases and J by 3 bases, 5 bases remained unmatched. The DNA of the CDR3 is TGTGCCAGCTCACCTACAGGGGGCGCGGACACCGGGGAGCTGTTTTTT. It specifies CASSPTGGADTGELFF.

The chain couples TRBV11-3 to TRBJ2-1, with 10 nucleotides matching TRBD1. Germline V gives CDR1 SGHNT, CDR2 YENEEA. V lost 2 bases and J lost 9; bases outside the gene matches: 7. The CDR3 runs to 15 residues. CDR3 sequence (DNA): TGTGCCAGCAGCTTACGGACAGGGGGTTACCGTGAGCAGTTCTTC. Amino acid sequence: CASSLRTGGYREQFF.

Here the CDR3 reads CASSSQGPSNNNEQFF. The DNA for the CDR3 is TGCGCCAGCAGCAGTCAGGGGCCGTCAAACAACAATGAGCAGTTCTTC. The chain carries TRBV5-1 and TRBJ2-1; D is possibly TRBD1 (6 bases). Germline assignment: CDR1 SGHRS and CDR2 YFSETQ. Deletions cut 4 bases from V and 5 bases from J, with 19 bases between. CDR3 length equals 16 residues.

For the CDR3, the DNA is TGTGCCAGCAGCATCAGCGGGTCCCGCACAGATACGCAGTATTTT. Translation gives CASSISGSRTDTQYF. The chain couples TRBV7-2 to TRBJ2-3; a possible D gene is TRBD2 (6 bases). Germline V gene sequence: CDR1 SGHTA, CDR2 FQGNSA. The CDR3 totals 15 residues. V dropped 5 bases and J dropped 1 base, with 13 bases sitting between them.

The V gene is TRBV19, the J gene TRBJ2-1; 9 bases line up with TRBD2. In germline, CDR1 is LNHDA, CDR2 SQIVND (reference sequence). Losses at the gene ends were 5 bases for V and 6 bases for J; bases not matched to a gene: 11. The CDR3 sequence is 16 residues long. The CDR3 sequence is CASSWIAGDMGNEQFF. DNA of the CDR3: TGTGCCAGTAGTTGGATAGCGGGAGATATGGGCAATGAGCAGTTCTTC.

The chain carries TRBV5-4 and TRBJ2-3; a weak D match, TRBD1 (5 bases). V was cut by 6 bases and J by 1 base, with 9 bases left in between. Germline CDR1 SGHNT, CDR2 YYREEE (reference sequence). There are 13 residues in the CDR3. The CDR3 nucleotides are TGTGCCAGCACCCAACAGGGCACAGATACGCAGTATTTT. It encodes CASTQQGTDTQYF.

The chain employs TRBV29-1 and TRBJ1-1; a possible D gene is TRBD1 (5 bases). The germline V gene encodes CDR1 SQVTM and CDR2 ANQGSEA. Trimming shortened V by 7 bases and J by 11 bases, and 11 bases separated the two germline ends. The CDR3 covers 9 residues. CDR3 bases: TGCAGCGCTGACAGCGGGGCTTTCTTT. Its translation is CSADSGAFF.

V is TRBV30 and J is TRBJ2-7, with D perhaps matching TRBD1 (5 bases). The V end lost 2 bases, the J end lost 6 bases, and 14 bases lay between the germline ends. The CDR3 is 13 residues long. Germline loops: CDR1 GTSNPN, CDR2 SVGIG (reference sequence). Here the CDR3 reads CAWSIRQGGEQYF. CDR3 nucleotide sequence: TGTGCCTGGAGTATAAGGCAGGGTGGCGAGCAGTACTTC. Complete variable domain (other parts from reference TRBV30 and TRBJ2-7): SQTIHQWPATLVQPVGSPLSLECTVEGTSNPNLYWYRQAAGRGLQLLFYSVGIGQISSEVPQNLSASRPQDRQFILSSKKLLLSDSGFYLCAWSIRQGGEQYFGPGTRLTVT.